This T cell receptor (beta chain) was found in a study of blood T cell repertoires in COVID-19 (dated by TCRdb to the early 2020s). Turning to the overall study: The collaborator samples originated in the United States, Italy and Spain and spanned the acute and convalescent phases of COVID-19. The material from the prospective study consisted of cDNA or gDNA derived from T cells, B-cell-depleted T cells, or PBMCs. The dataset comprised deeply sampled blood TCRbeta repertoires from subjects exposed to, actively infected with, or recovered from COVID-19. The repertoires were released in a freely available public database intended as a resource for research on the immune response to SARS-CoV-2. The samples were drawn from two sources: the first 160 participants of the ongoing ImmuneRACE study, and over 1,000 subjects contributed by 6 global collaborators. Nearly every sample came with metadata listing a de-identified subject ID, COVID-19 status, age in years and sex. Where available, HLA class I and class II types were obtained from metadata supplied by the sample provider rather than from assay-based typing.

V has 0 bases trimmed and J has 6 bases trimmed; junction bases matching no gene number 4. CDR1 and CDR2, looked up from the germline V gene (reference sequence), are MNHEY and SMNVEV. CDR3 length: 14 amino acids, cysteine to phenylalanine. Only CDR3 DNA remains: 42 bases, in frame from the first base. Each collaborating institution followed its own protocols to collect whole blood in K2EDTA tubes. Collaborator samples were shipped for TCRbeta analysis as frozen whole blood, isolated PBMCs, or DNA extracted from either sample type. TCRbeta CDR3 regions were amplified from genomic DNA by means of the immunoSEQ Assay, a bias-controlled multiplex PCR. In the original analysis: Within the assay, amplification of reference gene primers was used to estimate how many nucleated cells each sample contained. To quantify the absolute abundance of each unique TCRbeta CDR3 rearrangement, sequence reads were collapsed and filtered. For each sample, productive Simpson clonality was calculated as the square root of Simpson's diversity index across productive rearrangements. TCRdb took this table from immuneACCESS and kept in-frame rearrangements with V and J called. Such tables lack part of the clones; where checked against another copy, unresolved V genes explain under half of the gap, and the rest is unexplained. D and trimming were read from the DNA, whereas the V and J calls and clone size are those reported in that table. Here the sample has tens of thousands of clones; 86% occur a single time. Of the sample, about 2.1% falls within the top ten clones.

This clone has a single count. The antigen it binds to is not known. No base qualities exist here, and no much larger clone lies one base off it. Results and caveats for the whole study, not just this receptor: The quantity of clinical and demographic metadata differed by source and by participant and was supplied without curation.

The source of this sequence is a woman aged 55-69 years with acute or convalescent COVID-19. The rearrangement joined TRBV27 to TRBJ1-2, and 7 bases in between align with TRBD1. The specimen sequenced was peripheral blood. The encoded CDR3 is CASSLSGTENGYTF. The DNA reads TGTGCCAGCAGTTTATCAGGGACAGAAAATGGCTACACCTTC.